This T cell receptor beta chain was recorded in a study of blood T cell repertoires in COVID-19. Study-wide background: T cells, B-cell-depleted T cells, or PBMCs supplied cDNA or gDNA.

Sequencing used immunoSEQ multiplex PCR; TCRdb keeps in-frame clones, though not all of them. The profile shows tens of thousands of clones, around 78% of them singletons. The TCR was taken from a human donor in a cohort sampled during active COVID-19. Sequencing was performed on peripheral blood.

The CDR3 region is CASSMPRGNQPQHF. CDR3 nucleotide sequence: TGTGCCAGTAGTATGCCCAGGGGCAATCAGCCCCAGCATTTT. The chain links TRBV19 to TRBJ1-5; tentatively, D is TRBD1 (5 bases). The germline CDR1 and CDR2 sequences are LNHDA and SQIVND (reference sequence). The CDR3 loop spans 14 amino acids. Trimming removed 3 bases at V and 2 bases at J, with 8 bases between.